These 6 T cell receptor beta chains share one sample of origin, sequenced in a study of OX40 agonist ivuxolimab in advanced cancers. Libraries were prepared by immunoSEQ multiplex PCR; TCRdb keeps only in-frame clonotypes and omits some of them. Of 80,000 to 100,000 clones in the sample, approximately 91% are singletons; the top ten hold 0.82%. The material was CD4+ or CD8+ T cells sorted from blood, obtained in a trial of the OX40 agonist ivuxolimab. These TCRs come from an adult with an advanced solid tumor such as melanoma, head and neck, liver or kidney cancer.

V gene TRBV9 combines with J gene TRBJ1-3; 9 nucleotides line up with TRBD1. The CDR3 extends over 15 amino acids. Germline V lookup: CDR1 SGDLS, CDR2 YYNGEE. V trimming: 4 bases; J trimming: 8 bases; junction bases outside the gene matches: 10. The CDR3 spells CASSLGQGGVDTIYF. CDR3 in DNA: TGTGCCAGCAGCTTGGGACAGGGAGGGGTGGACACCATATATTTT.

V and J are TRBV7-2 and TRBJ2-2; D not resolved. Germline CDR1 SGHTA, CDR2 FQGNSA. The CDR3 consists of 14 residues. Trimming left V 7 bases short and J 0 bases short, with 9 bases between. CDR3 protein: CASISGTNTGELFF. The DNA for the CDR3 is TGTGCCAGCATATCTGGGACGAACACCGGGGAGCTGTTTTTT. Full variable domain (outside the CDR3, taken from reference TRBV7-2 and TRBJ2-2): GAGVSQSPSNKVTEKGKDVELRCDPISGHTALYWYRQSLGQGLEFLIYFQGNSAPDKSGLPSDRFSAERTGGSVSTLTIQRTQQEDSAVYLCASISGTNTGELFFGEGSRLTVL.

V gene TRBV19 combines with J gene TRBJ2-3; 9 positions agree with TRBD2. CDR3 size: 16 residues. V trimming: 4 bases; J trimming: 2 bases; junction bases outside the gene matches: 7. Germline V gene data show CDR1 as LNHDA and CDR2 as SQIVND (reference sequence). The CDR3 DNA follows: TGTGCCAGTAGTAGTATAGCGGGAGCGCTCACAGATACGCAGTATTTT. Translation: CASSSIAGALTDTQYF. The full variable domain, its missing parts supplied by reference TRBV19 and TRBJ2-3, is DGGITQSPKYLFRKEGQNVTLSCEQNLNHDAMYWYRQDPGQGLRLIYYSQIVNDFQKGDIAEGYSVSREKKESFPLTVTSAQKNPTAFYLCASSSIAGALTDTQYFGPGTRLTVL.

In DNA, the CDR3 is TGTGCCAGCAGCTTAGTCCCAGAAACGAATGAAAAACTGTTTTTT. It yields the protein CASSLVPETNEKLFF. This sequence joins TRBV7-6 and TRBJ1-4; no clear D. CDR3 length equals 15 residues. The germline CDR1 and CDR2 sequences are SGHVS and FNYEAQ. Trimming stripped 1 base from V and 5 bases from J, with 11 bases between.

The V gene is TRBV7-6, the J gene TRBJ2-3, with a possible D match to TRBD2 (7 bases). The CDR3 is made up of 18 amino acids. Per the germline V gene, CDR1 is SGHVS and CDR2 is FNYEAQ. Trimming removed 2 bases at V and 2 bases at J, with 20 bases between. CDR3 sequence reads: CASSLRGDTSAVTDTQYF. The CDR3 DNA reads as TGTGCCAGCAGCTTAAGAGGGGACACTAGCGCAGTCACAGATACGCAGTATTTT. The full variable domain, in which reference TRBV7-6 and TRBJ2-3 provide the parts outside the CDR3, is GAGVSQSPRYKVTKRGQDVALRCDPISGHVSLYWYRQALGQGPEFLTYFNYEAQQDKSGLPNDRFSAERPEGSISTLTIQRTEQRDSAMYRCASSLRGDTSAVTDTQYFGPGTRLTVL.

This chain connects TRBV10-3 to TRBJ1-1; 9 bases fit TRBD1. The CDR3 spans 14 residues. Germline CDR1 and CDR2: ENHRY and SYGVKD. J was trimmed by 6 bases and V by 9 bases; bases with no gene match: 11. CDR3: CAIGQGRSLSEAFF. The CDR3 region has the DNA TGTGCCATTGGACAGGGGAGGTCATTATCTGAAGCTTTCTTT.